The 20 T cell receptor beta chains presented below share a single source sample, sequenced in a study of cytomegalovirus exposure and HLA in healthy donors. This PCR relied on a set of 60 Vbeta primers and 13 Jbeta primers. Here immunoSEQ multiplex PCR was the method, and the copy in TCRdb shows in-frame clones only, minus some. The sample has 85,000 to 120,000 clones; about 74% are singletons. Sequencing input: PBMCs. The receptors here all came from a male donor in good health and CMV-seropositive.

The CDR3 DNA reads as TGCACCAGCAGCCAATTCCCCTTTCTACTAGCGGGAGCGGGTAATGAGCAGTTCTTC. Translation: CTSSQFPFLLAGAGNEQFF. The chain combines TRBV1 with TRBJ2-1; the D call of TRBD2 is as the table states it, not checked on the DNA. TRBV1 is reported as a pseudogene. The CDR3 sequence is 19 residues long.

The CDR3 coding sequence is TGTGCCAGCAGTGTCTCCAGGGGGAACACTGAAGCTTTCTTT. It yields the protein CASSVSRGNTEAFF. The chain is built from TRBV2 and TRBJ1-1, with TRBD1 as a possible D gene (6 bases). The CDR3 consists of 14 residues. Germline V gene data show CDR1 as SNHLY and CDR2 as FYNNEI. The ends were cut back, 4 bases at V and 1 base at J, with 10 bases in the middle.

This chain connects TRBV28 to TRBJ2-3; TRBD2 agrees at 14 bases. The ends lost 5 bases at V and 1 base at J; junction bases unmatched: 5. This CDR3 contains 17 residues. Germline V gene lookup returns CDR1 MDHEN and CDR2 SYDVKM. CDR3 in amino acids: CASSLGTSGSGTDTQYF. CDR3 nucleotide sequence: TGTGCCAGCAGTCTCGGGACTAGCGGGAGCGGCACAGATACGCAGTATTTT.

This chain connects TRBV5-8 to TRBJ1-3; D ambiguous. Germline V gene lookup returns CDR1 SGHTS and CDR2 YDEGEE. V lost 0 bases and J lost 3, with 10 bases in between. CDR3 length: 15 amino acids. CDR3 DNA sequence: TGTGCCAGCAGCTTGGACAAATCCATTGGAAACACCATATATTTT. Protein: CASSLDKSIGNTIYF.

V gene TRBV7-2 combines with J gene TRBJ2-5; 12 nucleotides agree with TRBD1. Germline V gene lookup returns CDR1 SGHTA and CDR2 FQGNSA. This CDR3 has 15 amino acids. V shed 3 bases and J 5 bases; nucleotides not matched to a gene: 4. The CDR3 spells CASSLSGTGGETQYF. The CDR3, as DNA: TGTGCCAGCAGCTTGTCCGGGACAGGGGGCGAGACCCAGTACTTC. Full variable domain (missing parts from reference TRBV7-2 and TRBJ2-5): GAGVSQSPSNKVTEKGKDVELRCDPISGHTALYWYRQSLGQGLEFLIYFQGNSAPDKSGLPSDRFSAERTGGSVSTLTIQRTQQEDSAVYLCASSLSGTGGETQYFGPGTRLLVL.

This chain joins TRBV10-3 and TRBJ2-1; tentatively, D is TRBD1 (5 bases). Germline CDR1 ENHRY, CDR2 SYGVKD. The V and J ends lost 6 bases and 0 bases respectively, with 15 bases between them. The CDR3 is 16 residues long. The CDR3: CAISSWGGSSYNEQFF. Here the CDR3 DNA reads TGTGCCATCAGCAGTTGGGGCGGTAGCTCCTACAATGAGCAGTTCTTC.

This chain joins TRBV25-1 and TRBJ1-5; 7 bases line up with TRBD1. V was pared by 4 bases and J by 7 bases, with 10 bases of the junction left unmatched. CDR3 length: 15 residues. CDR1 is MGHDK, CDR2 SYGVNS, per germline. The CDR3 spells CASSGDREGVQPQHF. In DNA, the CDR3 is TGTGCCAGCAGTGGTGACAGGGAAGGGGTACAGCCCCAGCATTTT.

V and J are TRBV9 and TRBJ2-1; unclear D gene. The CDR3 is made up of 15 amino acids. The V gene's germline CDR1 is SGDLS and CDR2 YYNGEE. Trimming stripped 0 bases from V and 2 bases from J, with 9 bases between. As DNA, the CDR3 is TGTGCCAGCAGCGTAGGGGCCCCTACCTACAATGAGCAGTTCTTC. Translation gives CASSVGAPTYNEQFF.

The V call is TRBV19, the J call TRBJ2-7, with TRBD1 matching 8 bases. The CDR3 length is 16 residues. Germline-derived CDR1 and CDR2 are LNHDA and SQIVND (reference sequence). J lost 0 bases, V lost 4 bases, and 8 bases had no gene match. The CDR3 protein is CASSNPRDRSSYEQYF. The CDR3 region has the DNA TGTGCCAGTAGTAACCCCCGGGACAGGAGCTCCTACGAGCAGTACTTC.

The chain carries TRBV9 and TRBJ2-1; 9 bases line up with TRBD2. J was trimmed by 1 base and V by 0 bases; bases with no gene match: 5. CDR3 length: 17 residues. Germline CDR1 is SGDLS and CDR2 is YYNGEE. The CDR3 nucleotides read TGTGCCAGCAGCGTAGAAGCTAGCGGGAATTCCTACAATGAGCAGTTCTTC. It encodes CASSVEASGNSYNEQFF.

This clone was recorded only once. The chain combines TRBV7-3 with TRBJ1-5; 8 positions agree with TRBD1. Trimming cost V 3 bases and J 6 bases; bases outside gene matches: 1. The CDR3 is 13 residues long. Germline V CDR1 and CDR2: SGHTA, FQGTGA. CDR3 sequence reads: CASSFGQGQPQHF. DNA for the CDR3: TGTGCCAGCAGCTTTGGACAGGGTCAGCCCCAGCATTTT.

The genes are TRBV6-6 and TRBJ1-2, with D hard to call. CDR1 is MNHNY, CDR2 SVGAGI, per germline (reference sequence). The CDR3 is made up of 15 amino acids. Between the trimmed V and J ends, which lost 0 bases and 4 bases, there was a span of 12 bases. In nucleotides, the CDR3 is TGTGCCAGCAGTTACTCGGGAGGGAAGGGCTATGGCTACACCTTC. As protein: CASSYSGGKGYGYTF.

Many counts were recorded for this clone. The chain links TRBV4-3 to TRBJ1-4; 7 nucleotides agree with TRBD1. V shed 3 bases and J 4 bases; nucleotides not matched to a gene: 8. Per the germline V gene, CDR1 is LGHNA and CDR2 is YSLEER. The CDR3 runs 16 residues. CDR3 amino acids: CASSQGSTGRNEKLFF. As DNA, the CDR3 is TGCGCCAGCAGCCAGGGATCGACAGGGCGTAATGAAAAACTGTTTTTT.

The rearrangement links TRBV6-1 to TRBJ2-4; the D gene is possibly TRBD2 (6 bases). The germline V gene encodes CDR1 MNHNS and CDR2 SASEGT. The germline V and J ends were trimmed by 2 bases and 6 bases, with 11 bases remaining between them. CDR3 length: 14 amino acids. CDR3 bases: TGTGCCAGCAGTGAAATGGGGGGTGGAAACATTCAGTACTTC. Translating it yields CASSEMGGGNIQYF.

The J gene is TRBJ1-2, the V gene TRBV13; 9 positions agree with TRBD1. The CDR3 spans 17 residues. The ends lost 5 bases at V and 3 bases at J; junction bases unmatched: 13. From germline, CDR1 is PRHDT and CDR2 FYEKMQ (reference sequence). The DNA for the CDR3 is TGTGCCAGCAGCATACAGGGGGCCACCCTTCCCTACTATGGCTACACCTTC. Protein: CASSIQGATLPYYGYTF.

The rearrangement joins TRBV5-6 to TRBJ2-7; the D gene is possibly TRBD1 (6 bases). This CDR3 is built from 13 residues. Germline CDR1 reads SGHDT; CDR2 reads YYEEEE. Trimming removed 2 bases at V and 3 bases at J, with 9 bases between. In DNA, the CDR3 is TGTGCCAGCAGCTTCGGACAGTACTACGAGCAGTACTTC. Translating it yields CASSFGQYYEQYF.

The chain employs TRBV5-1 and TRBJ2-1; tentatively, D is TRBD2 (6 bases). Trimming left V 0 bases short and J 8 bases short, with 12 bases between. Germline values: CDR1 SGHRS, CDR2 YFSETQ. The CDR3 totals 14 residues. The CDR3 reads CASSLGLRDYEQFF. CDR3 nucleotide sequence: TGCGCCAGCAGCTTGGGCTTGCGGGATTATGAGCAGTTCTTC.

V gene TRBV7-9 combines with J gene TRBJ2-5; 8 nucleotides line up with TRBD2. The better agreement between TRBJ2-7 and the DNA end casts doubt on the J call. Germline V gene data show CDR1 as SEHNR and CDR2 as FQNEAQ (reference sequence). This CDR3 has 16 amino acids. CDR3 coding DNA: TGTGCCAGCAGCCTAGGCGGGGGGAGGGTGTCCTACGAGCAGTACTTC. Amino acids: CASSLGGGRVSYEQYF.

The chain is built from TRBV7-9 and TRBJ2-1, with D possibly being TRBD1 (7 bases). V was clipped by 3 bases and J by 10 bases, with 19 bases between them. The germline V gene has CDR1 SEHNR and CDR2 FQNEAQ (reference sequence). The CDR3 loop spans 15 amino acids. CDR3 region: CASSFVPGGMDEQFF. The CDR3 coding sequence is TGTGCCAGCAGCTTTGTTCCAGGGGGGATGGACGAGCAGTTCTTC.

In DNA form, the CDR3 reads TGTGCCAGCAGTTCACCCAGGACAGGGGATGTCCGCGGGGCCCAGTACTTC. The encoded protein is CASSSPRTGDVRGAQYF. The chain combines TRBV28 with TRBJ2-5; 9 bases are shared with TRBD1. The CDR3 length is 17 residues. With V trimmed by 4 bases and J by 9 bases, 18 bases remained unmatched. CDR1 is MDHEN, CDR2 SYDVKM, per germline.